This TCR beta chain was sequenced in a study of blood T cell repertoires in COVID-19. Per the original data handling: Reference gene primer amplification in the assay estimated nucleated cell counts. Libraries were prepared by immunoSEQ multiplex PCR; TCRdb keeps only in-frame clonotypes and omits some of them. V, J and clone size derive from that table, while D and trimming were established from the DNA sequence. The table lists 200,000 to 250,000 clones, 85% to 90% of them singletons. Study members were between roughly 18 and 100 years old and lived in 24 US regions. Within the 2 weeks before study entry, each person in the exposed group met a COVID-19 case. Trimming cost V 4 bases and J 6 bases; bases outside gene matches: 7. This CDR3 has 14 residues. Germline values: CDR1 MDHEN, CDR2 SYDVKM.

This clonotype was obtained from a man aged 45-60 years who had been exposed to COVID-19. Specimen: PBMCs or T cells enriched from blood (not recorded which). The chain is built from TRBV28 and TRBJ1-1; 8 bases map to TRBD1. This CDR3 reads CASSSWTGWAEAFF. In DNA, the CDR3 is TGTGCCAGCAGTTCCTGGACAGGGTGGGCTGAAGCTTTCTTT.